The 25 T cell receptor beta chains reported below all come from one sample, sequenced in a study of shared clonotypes between healthy human individuals (dated by TCRdb to the early 2020s). CD8 naive samples consisted of CD45RO-negative cells that were positively selected for CCR7, yielding a CD45RA+CCR7+ population without TemRA cells. To prepare the library, the immunoSEQ multiplex PCR assay was applied. The table was pulled from immuneACCESS by TCRdb, which kept in-frame rearrangements only. Such tables lose some clones; where checked, under half of the loss comes from unresolved V genes, and the rest has no known cause. Here the sample has about 2.2 million clones; 93% occur a single time. Approximately 1.7% of the sample comes from the top ten. The material sequenced was naive CD8+ T cells from PBMCs. Explained via the paper, the cell subset or site label denotes: CD45RA+CCR7+. These receptors were obtained from a man aged 18-30 years in good health. Some clones in this sample may be carry-over from other donors' samples.

V is TRBV28 and J is TRBJ1-5; 8 bases agree with TRBD1. V gave up 4 bases and J gave up 2 bases; unmatched junction bases: 4. Germline CDR1 and CDR2: MDHEN and SYDVKM. The CDR3 length is 15 residues. In DNA, the CDR3 is TGTGCCAGCAGTTATGGACAGGGCGGCAATCAGCCCCAGCATTTT. Its translation: CASSYGQGGNQPQHF.

This rearrangement joins TRBV9 to TRBJ2-7; TRBD2 matches 9 bases. CDR1 SGDLS and CDR2 YYNGEE come from the germline V gene. Trimming at V came to 4 bases and at J to 3 bases, leaving 8 bases not matched to a gene. The CDR3 consists of 15 residues. In nucleotides, the CDR3 is TGTGCCAGCAGCCCCGGGGCTAGCGGGGTCTACGAGCAGTACTTC. Translating gives CASSPGASGVYEQYF.

This clone occurred once. This chain uses TRBV28 with TRBJ1-3, with 10 bases identical to TRBD1. Germline V lookup: CDR1 MDHEN, CDR2 SYDVKM. Unmatched junction bases numbered 6, after V lost 5 bases and J lost 2 bases. This CDR3 has 16 residues. Here the CDR3 reads CASSGRQGAAGNTIYF. The CDR3 bases are TGTGCCAGCAGTGGAAGACAGGGGGCGGCTGGAAACACCATATATTTT.

J is TRBJ2-7 and V is TRBV28; 16 bases align to TRBD2. Germline V gene data show CDR1 as MDHEN and CDR2 as SYDVKM. The ends lost 6 bases at V and 0 bases at J; junction bases unmatched: 14. This CDR3 spans 20 amino acids. CDR3 sequence reads: CASSHIPGLAGGSLSYEQYF. The CDR3 DNA follows: TGTGCCAGCAGCCACATACCGGGACTAGCGGGAGGGAGCCTCTCCTACGAGCAGTACTTC.

The chain is built from TRBV7-2 and TRBJ1-1; D may be TRBD1 (6 bases). CDR3 size: 13 residues. V lost 8 bases and J lost 6, with 16 bases in between. The V gene's germline CDR1 is SGHTA and CDR2 FQGNSA. DNA for the CDR3: TGTGCCAGCGAGGGGGGAAGGGGCTCTGAAGCTTTCTTT. Encoded protein: CASEGGRGSEAFF. Full variable domain (remainder filled in from reference TRBV7-2 and TRBJ1-1): GAGVSQSPSNKVTEKGKDVELRCDPISGHTALYWYRQSLGQGLEFLIYFQGNSAPDKSGLPSDRFSAERTGGSVSTLTIQRTQQEDSAVYLCASEGGRGSEAFFGQGTRLTVV.

In its sample, this clone was seen once. This chain connects TRBV12-1 to TRBJ1-3. TRBV12-1 is termed a pseudogene. There are 16 residues in the CDR3. CDR3 in amino acids: CASSVRNPKPGNTIYF. Here the CDR3 DNA reads TGTGCCAGCAGCGTCCGGAACCCGAAGCCTGGAAACACCATATATTTT.

The chain carries TRBV27 and TRBJ1-4; no definite D call. V was cut by 0 bases and J by 5 bases, with 7 bases left in between. The CDR3 contains 14 residues. Germline V gene data show CDR1 as MNHEY and CDR2 as SMNVEV (reference sequence). The CDR3 DNA reads as TGTGCCAGCAGTTTATCAGCCAGGAATGAAAAACTGTTTTTT. Translation: CASSLSARNEKLFF.

J is TRBJ2-7 and V is TRBV27; TRBD1 matches 7 bases. The germline CDR1 and CDR2 sequences are MNHEY and SMNVEV (reference sequence). This CDR3 has 16 amino acids. V was pared by 5 bases and J by 3 bases, with 13 bases of the junction left unmatched. CDR3 protein: CASSPSTGDVFYEQYF. The CDR3 DNA is TGTGCCAGCAGTCCCTCAACAGGGGACGTATTCTACGAGCAGTACTTC.

The V call is TRBV28, the J call TRBJ1-2; no definite D call. This CDR3 region has 12 residues. V lost 3 bases and J lost 6, with 8 bases in between. Germline loops: CDR1 MDHEN, CDR2 SYDVKM. The CDR3 protein is CASSLGFDGYTF. The CDR3 DNA follows: TGTGCCAGCAGTTTGGGGTTTGATGGCTACACCTTC.

The CDR3 DNA reads as TGTGCCTGGATACCCACCGGCTGGACTGAAGCTTTCTTT. As protein: CAWIPTGWTEAFF. The rearrangement joins TRBV30 to TRBJ1-1; D gene ambiguous. This CDR3 has 13 residues. V was shortened by 4 bases and J by 5 bases, with 14 bases between the two germline ends. CDR1 is GTSNPN and CDR2 is SVGIG in the germline V gene (reference sequence).

This sequence joins TRBV4-2 and TRBJ1-2, with a possible D match to TRBD1 (6 bases). The V gene's germline CDR1 is LGHNA and CDR2 YNFKEQ. The V and J ends lost 0 bases and 5 bases respectively, with 16 bases between them. CDR3 length equals 16 residues. This CDR3 reads CASSQDPTGGGYGYTF. In DNA form, the CDR3 reads TGTGCCAGCAGCCAAGATCCTACTGGAGGGGGATATGGCTACACCTTC.

The V call is TRBV4-1, the J call TRBJ2-7, with D perhaps given as TRBD1 or TRBD2 (7 bases each). Trimming pared 0 bases from V and 2 bases from J, leaving 17 bases between. Germline V lookup: CDR1 MGHRA, CDR2 YSYEKL. This CDR3 region has 17 residues. In DNA form, the CDR3 reads TGCGCCAGCAGCCAAGATCCCGAAAGCGGGACAGCCTACGAGCAGTACTTC. Encoded protein: CASSQDPESGTAYEQYF.

The gene calls are TRBV5-4 and TRBJ2-7; either TRBD1 or TRBD2 may supply D (5 bases each). Trimming stripped 4 bases from V and 6 bases from J, with 14 bases between. Germline values: CDR1 SGHNT, CDR2 YYREEE (reference sequence). The CDR3 is made up of 13 amino acids. The CDR3 nucleotides read TGTGCCAGCAGCCCCGGGACCAACGCCGAGCAGTACTTC. As protein: CASSPGTNAEQYF.

CDR3 sequence reads: CASSLIGRDNEQFF. Here the CDR3 DNA reads TGTGCCAGCAGTTTAATAGGGAGGGACAATGAGCAGTTCTTC. The rearrangement links TRBV27 to TRBJ2-1; TRBD2 agrees at 7 bases. Germline V gene lookup returns CDR1 MNHEY and CDR2 SMNVEV (reference sequence). Unmatched junction bases numbered 3, after V lost 2 bases and J lost 5 bases. The length of the CDR3 is 14 residues.

The V gene is TRBV27, the J gene TRBJ2-2; D is ambiguous. This CDR3 contains 13 residues. Looked up from germline, CDR1 is MNHEY and CDR2 is SMNVEV (reference sequence). Trimming took 2 bases from V and 6 from J, leaving 7 bases between them. CDR3 sequence reads: CASSLDIAGELFF. CDR3 in DNA: TGTGCCAGCAGTTTAGACATCGCCGGGGAGCTGTTTTTT.

The chain uses TRBV27 and TRBJ2-3, with 11 bases aligning to TRBD2. With V trimmed by 7 bases and J by 4 bases, 4 bases remained unmatched. The germline V gene encodes CDR1 MNHEY and CDR2 SMNVEV (reference sequence). The CDR3 spans 14 residues. The DNA of the CDR3 is TGTGCCAGCACCCAACTAGCGGGAGCAGATACGCAGTATTTT. Its translation: CASTQLAGADTQYF.

The V call is TRBV28, the J call TRBJ2-7; D is possibly TRBD1 (6 bases). Per germline, CDR1 MDHEN and CDR2 SYDVKM. Between the trimmed V and J ends, which lost 7 bases and 2 bases, there was a span of 15 bases. The CDR3 has 14 amino acids. The CDR3 bases are TGTGCCAGCACCATACAGGGTTTGGCCTACGAGCAGTACTTC. Translating it yields CASTIQGLAYEQYF.

The rearrangement links TRBV7-8 to TRBJ2-7; 7 bases align to TRBD2. After removal of 5 bases from V and 1 base from J, the junction contained 11 bases not matched to a gene. Germline CDR1 is SGHVS and CDR2 is FQNEAQ. The CDR3 is 16 amino acids. CDR3 sequence reads: CASSPAVGGGSYEQYF. CDR3 coding DNA: TGTGCCAGCAGCCCGGCTGTTGGGGGAGGGTCCTACGAGCAGTACTTC.

The V and J genes are TRBV25-1 and TRBJ1-5, with D uncertain. The germline V and J ends were trimmed by 1 base and 0 bases, with 10 bases remaining between them. There are 16 residues in the CDR3. In germline, CDR1 is MGHDK, CDR2 SYGVNS. The CDR3 here is CASSESGGVSNQPQHF. The CDR3 DNA reads TGTGCCAGCAGTGAATCGGGCGGCGTTAGCAATCAGCCCCAGCATTTT.

This chain joins TRBV6-5 and TRBJ1-3; D remains unclear. There are 14 residues in the CDR3. Trimming cost V 2 bases and J 3 bases, with 8 bases left between them. The germline V gene has CDR1 MNHEY and CDR2 SVGAGI. The CDR3 sequence is CASSYGELGNTIYF. CDR3 in DNA: TGTGCCAGCAGTTACGGGGAACTTGGAAACACCATATATTTT.

This chain links TRBV19 with TRBJ2-1; maybe TRBD2 (6 bases). CDR1 and CDR2 from the germline V gene are LNHDA and SQIVND (reference sequence). V dropped 3 bases and J dropped 0 bases, with 9 bases sitting between them. The CDR3 totals 15 residues. CDR3 coding DNA: TGTGCCAGTAGTATGCTAGCGTACTCCTACAATGAGCAGTTCTTC. This encodes CASSMLAYSYNEQFF.

The chain is built from TRBV7-9 and TRBJ2-7; D not certain. V lost 5 bases and J 7 bases, leaving 30 bases between the germline ends. CDR3 length equals 18 residues. CDR1 is SEHNR and CDR2 is FQNEAQ in the germline V gene (reference sequence). The chain's CDR3 is CASSPRVSDRATAREQYF. CDR3 DNA: TGTGCCAGCAGCCCCCGCGTCAGCGACCGCGCCACCGCCCGGGAGCAGTACTTC.

This sequence joins TRBV9 and TRBJ2-1; 9 positions agree with TRBD2. Losses at the gene ends were 0 bases for V and 9 bases for J; bases not matched to a gene: 13. The CDR3 spans 17 residues. Looked up from germline, CDR1 is SGDLS and CDR2 is YYNGEE. As DNA, the CDR3 is TGTGCCAGCAGCGTAGACGAAGGCGCGGGAGGGCCGGGTGAGCAGTTCTTC. Amino acids: CASSVDEGAGGPGEQFF.

The V and J genes are TRBV27 and TRBJ1-5; D remains unclear. The CDR3 runs to 14 residues. Between the trimmed V and J ends, which lost 3 bases and 6 bases, there was a span of 12 bases. The germline gives CDR1 MNHEY, CDR2 SMNVEV (reference sequence). The CDR3 bases are TGTGCCAGCAGTTTTAGAGGGATAGGTCAGCCCCAGCATTTT. Translation gives CASSFRGIGQPQHF.

As regards this clone: This sample also contains other DNA sequences that code for the same CDR3. The chain couples TRBV9 to TRBJ2-7, with a possible D match to TRBD2 (6 bases). The CDR3 length is 14 residues. Trimming left V 0 bases short and J 4 bases short, with 11 bases between. CDR1 is SGDLS, CDR2 YYNGEE, per germline. CDR3 DNA sequence: TGTGCCAGCAGCGTAGGGGGCGCGGGATACGAGCAGTACTTC. Translated, it gives CASSVGGAGYEQYF.